This TCR beta chain was retrieved from a study of neurological immune-mediated disorders. Findings and caveats of the study: According to phylogenetic grouping, one related-CDR3 cluster, a possible signature, contained the repertoires of 18 of 34 multiple sclerosis patients.

TCRdb re-called the 5' RACE reads through MiXCR, storing one row per CDR3 protein. The sample holds about 70,000 distinct CDR3 sequences, 3.2% seen once. This clonotype was seen many times. Its cognate antigen is unknown. Trimming stripped 7 bases from V and 3 bases from J, with 11 bases between. The CDR3 contains 13 residues. The germline gives CDR1 MNHEY, CDR2 SVGAGI. The J gene is TRBJ2-3, the V gene TRBV6-5, with D uncertain. The material sequenced was PBMCs. The sequence was obtained from a woman between 50 and 59 years old with multiple sclerosis. In DNA form, the CDR3 reads TGTGCCAGCACGGAGCAGGCAACAGATACGCAGTATTTT. It is translated as CASTEQATDTQYF.